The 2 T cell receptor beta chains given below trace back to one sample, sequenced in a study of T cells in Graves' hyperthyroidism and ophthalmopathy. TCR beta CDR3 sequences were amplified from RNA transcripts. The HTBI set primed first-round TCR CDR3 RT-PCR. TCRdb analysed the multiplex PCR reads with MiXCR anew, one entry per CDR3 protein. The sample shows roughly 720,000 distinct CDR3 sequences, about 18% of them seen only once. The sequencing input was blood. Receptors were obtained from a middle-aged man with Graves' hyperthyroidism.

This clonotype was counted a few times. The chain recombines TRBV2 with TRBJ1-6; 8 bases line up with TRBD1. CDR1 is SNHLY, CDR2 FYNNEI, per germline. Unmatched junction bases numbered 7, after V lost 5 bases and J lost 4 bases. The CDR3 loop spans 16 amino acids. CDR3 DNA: TGTGCCAGCAGTTCGCCCGGGACAGGTTATAATTCACCCCTCCACTTT. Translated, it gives CASSSPGTGYNSPLHF.

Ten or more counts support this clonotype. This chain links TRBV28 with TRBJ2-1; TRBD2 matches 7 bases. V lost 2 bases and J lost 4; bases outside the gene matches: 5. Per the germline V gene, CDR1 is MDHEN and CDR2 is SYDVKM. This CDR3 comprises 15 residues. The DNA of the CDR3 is TGTGCCAGCAGTTTAACCGCGGGAGAGTACAATGAGCAGTTCTTC. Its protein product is CASSLTAGEYNEQFF.